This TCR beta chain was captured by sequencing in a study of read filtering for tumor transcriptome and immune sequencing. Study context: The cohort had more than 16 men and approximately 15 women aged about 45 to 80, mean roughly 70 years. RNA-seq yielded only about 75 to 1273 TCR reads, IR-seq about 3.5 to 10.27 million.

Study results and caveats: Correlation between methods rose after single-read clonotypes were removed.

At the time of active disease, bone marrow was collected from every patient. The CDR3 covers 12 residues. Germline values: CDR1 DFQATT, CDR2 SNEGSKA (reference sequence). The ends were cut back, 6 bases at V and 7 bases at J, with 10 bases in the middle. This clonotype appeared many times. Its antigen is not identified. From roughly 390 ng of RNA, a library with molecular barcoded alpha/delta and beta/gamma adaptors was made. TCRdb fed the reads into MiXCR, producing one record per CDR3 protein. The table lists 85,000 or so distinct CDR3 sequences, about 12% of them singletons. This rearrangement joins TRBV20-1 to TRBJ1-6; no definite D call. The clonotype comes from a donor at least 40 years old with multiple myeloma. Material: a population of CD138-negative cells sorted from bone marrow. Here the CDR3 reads CSASPGNSPLHF. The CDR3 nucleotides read TGCAGTGCAAGCCCCGGCAATTCACCCCTCCACTTT.